This T cell receptor beta chain emerged from a study of breast tumors, draining lymph nodes, adjacent tissues. TCRdb reprocessed the multiplex PCR reads with MiXCR, giving one entry per CDR3 protein. The sample lists 150,000 to 200,000 distinct CDR3 sequences, 30% to 40% seen once, with about 4.5% in the top ten. Regarding this clonotype: The antigen is undetermined.

Overall study results and limits: Data only fit, rather than demonstrated, lymph node origin of most tumor T cells. Findings are consistent with lymph node origin and intratumoral expansion of most tumor T cells. Compared with basal-like, luminal-like tumors shared significantly more repertoire with nontumor tissue. Tumor repertoires ranked between lymph nodes and nontumor tissue in diversity, with V and J gene preferences.

Trimming cost V 6 bases and J 13 bases, with 16 bases left between them. The CDR3 is 13 residues long. Axillary draining lymph nodes of breast cancer patients supplied the node samples. Sequencing input: axillary lymph node tissue. This chain uses TRBV12-3 or TRBV12-4 with TRBJ1-6; D might be TRBD1 (6 bases). The TCR was taken from a female donor with breast cancer. Some clones in this sample may be carry-over from other donors' samples. CDR3 region: CASSDQGLEPLHF. The CDR3 DNA reads TGTGCCAGCAGCGATCAGGGGTTGGAGCCCCTCCACTTT.